In its sample, the clone carrying this TCR beta chain was seen many times. Its antigen is unidentified. The same CDR3 arises from other DNA sequences in this sample as well. Reverse transcribing all isolated RNA meant expressed TCRB transcripts were sequenced. Some clones are missing from TCRdb's copy, which holds only in-frame ones; the method was immunoSEQ multiplex PCR. The sample consists of about 140,000 clones, less than 11% of them appearing once. The data originate from a study of beta chain features in type 1 diabetes. The germline V gene encodes CDR1 SEHNR and CDR2 FQNEAQ (reference sequence). The trim removed 5 bases at V and 3 bases at J, leaving 2 bases unmatched. The CDR3 has 14 residues. Study outcomes and limitations: A closer apparent resemblance between naive, central memory and Treg TCRB repertoires was seen in patients than in healthy donors. There were fewer insertions and more deletions at the VDJ junctions of type 1 diabetes patients. PCR might show a preference for shorter templates, equally across patients and controls.

This receptor was identified in a man aged 18 to 29 in good health. The sample consisted of naive CD4+ T cells from blood. V is TRBV7-9 and J is TRBJ2-3; 10 bases are shared with TRBD2. CDR3 in DNA: TGTGCCAGCAGCCCTAGCGGGGGAACAGATACGCAGTATTTT. This sequence encodes CASSPSGGTDTQYF.